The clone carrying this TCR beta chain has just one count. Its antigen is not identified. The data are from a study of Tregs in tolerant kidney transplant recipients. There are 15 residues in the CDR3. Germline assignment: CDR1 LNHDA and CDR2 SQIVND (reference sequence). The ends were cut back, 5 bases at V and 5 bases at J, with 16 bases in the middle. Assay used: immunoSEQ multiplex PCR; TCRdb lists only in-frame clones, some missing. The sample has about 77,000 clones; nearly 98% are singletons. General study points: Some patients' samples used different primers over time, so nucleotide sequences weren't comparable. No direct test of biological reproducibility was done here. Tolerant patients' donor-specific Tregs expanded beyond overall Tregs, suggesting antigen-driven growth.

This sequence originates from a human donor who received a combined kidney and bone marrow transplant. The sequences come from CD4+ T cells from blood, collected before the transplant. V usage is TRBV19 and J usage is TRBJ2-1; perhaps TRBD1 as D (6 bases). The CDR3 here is CASSPHRTAHNEQFF. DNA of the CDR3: TGTGCCAGTAGTCCCCACCGGACAGCCCACAATGAGCAGTTCTTC.